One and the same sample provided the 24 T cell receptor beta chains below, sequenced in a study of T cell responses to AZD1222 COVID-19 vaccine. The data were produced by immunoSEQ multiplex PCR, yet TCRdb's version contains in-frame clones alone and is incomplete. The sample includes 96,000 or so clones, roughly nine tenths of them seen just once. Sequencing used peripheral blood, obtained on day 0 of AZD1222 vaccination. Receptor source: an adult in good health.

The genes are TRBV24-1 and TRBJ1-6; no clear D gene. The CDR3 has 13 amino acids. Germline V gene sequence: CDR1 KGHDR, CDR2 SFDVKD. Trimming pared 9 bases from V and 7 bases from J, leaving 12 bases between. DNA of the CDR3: TGTGCCACCCGCGGGTCCGGGAATTCACCCCTCCACTTT. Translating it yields CATRGSGNSPLHF.

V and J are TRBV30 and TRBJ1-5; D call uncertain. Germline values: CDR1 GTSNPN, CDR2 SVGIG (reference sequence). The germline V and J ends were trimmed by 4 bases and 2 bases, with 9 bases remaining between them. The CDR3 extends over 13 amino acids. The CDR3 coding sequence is TGTGCCTGGAACGGGGATGGCAATCAGCCCCAGCATTTT. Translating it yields CAWNGDGNQPQHF.

This CDR3 reads CASSPVQATNYGYTF. The CDR3 coding sequence is TGCGCCAGCAGCCCGGTACAGGCTACTAACTATGGCTACACCTTC. The chain recombines TRBV5-1 with TRBJ1-2; TRBD1 might be the D (5 bases). V lost 4 bases and J lost 0, with 13 bases in between. Per germline, CDR1 SGHRS and CDR2 YFSETQ. There are 15 residues in the CDR3. Using reference TRBV5-1 and TRBJ1-2 for the parts outside the CDR3, the full variable domain is KAGVTQTPRYLIKTRGQQVTLSCSPISGHRSVSWYQQTPGQGLQFLFEYFSETQRNKGNFPGRFSGRQFSNSRSEMNVSTLELGDSALYLCASSPVQATNYGYTFGSGTRLTVV.

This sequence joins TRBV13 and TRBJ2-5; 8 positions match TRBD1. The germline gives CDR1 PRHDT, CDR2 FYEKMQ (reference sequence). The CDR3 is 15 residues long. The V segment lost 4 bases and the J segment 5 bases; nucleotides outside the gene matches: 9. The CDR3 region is CASSSGQARSETQYF. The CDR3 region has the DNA TGTGCCAGCAGCTCGGGACAGGCAAGGTCTGAGACCCAGTACTTC.

CDR3 in amino acids: CASSSLEAGNTEAFF. The CDR3 region has the DNA TGTGCCAGCAGTTCACTTGAGGCTGGTAACACTGAAGCTTTCTTT. The V gene is TRBV27, the J gene TRBJ1-1; D is undetermined. Trimming pared 4 bases from V and 2 bases from J, leaving 14 bases between. There are 15 residues in the CDR3. Germline CDR1 and CDR2: MNHEY and SMNVEV (reference sequence).

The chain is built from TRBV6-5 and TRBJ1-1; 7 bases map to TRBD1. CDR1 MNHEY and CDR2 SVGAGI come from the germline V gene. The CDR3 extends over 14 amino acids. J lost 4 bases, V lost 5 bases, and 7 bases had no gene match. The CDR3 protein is CASSLRDRPTEAFF. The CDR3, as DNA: TGTGCCAGCAGTCTCAGGGACAGACCCACTGAAGCTTTCTTT.

CDR3 sequence reads: CASSEGQGESDTQYF. The CDR3, as DNA: TGTGCCAGCAGCGAAGGACAGGGCGAATCAGATACGCAGTATTTT. The rearrangement joins TRBV11-3 to TRBJ2-3; TRBD1 aligns across 8 bases. Losses at the gene ends were 5 bases for V and 4 bases for J; bases not matched to a gene: 8. The CDR3 sequence is 15 residues long. The germline V gene encodes CDR1 SGHNT and CDR2 YENEEA.

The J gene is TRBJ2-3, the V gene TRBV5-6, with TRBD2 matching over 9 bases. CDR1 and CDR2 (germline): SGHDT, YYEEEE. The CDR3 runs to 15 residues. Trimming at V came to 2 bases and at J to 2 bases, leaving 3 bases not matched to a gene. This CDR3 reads CASSLSGGPTDTQYF. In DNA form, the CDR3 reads TGTGCCAGCAGCTTAAGCGGGGGGCCCACAGATACGCAGTATTTT.

The CDR3 loop is CAWIEPPSGGAGTNIQYF. CDR3 DNA: TGTGCCTGGATCGAGCCTCCTAGCGGGGGGGCCGGTACGAACATTCAGTACTTC. This chain uses TRBV30 with TRBJ2-4; 12 bases are shared with TRBD2. The CDR3 is 18 amino acids. Trimming at V came to 4 bases and at J to 7 bases, leaving 17 bases not matched to a gene. Germline V CDR1 and CDR2: GTSNPN, SVGIG (reference sequence). Drawing the rest from reference TRBV30 and TRBJ2-4, the complete variable domain is SQTIHQWPATLVQPVGSPLSLECTVEGTSNPNLYWYRQAAGRGLQLLFYSVGIGQISSEVPQNLSASRPQDRQFILSSKKLLLSDSGFYLCAWIEPPSGGAGTNIQYFGAGTRLSVL.

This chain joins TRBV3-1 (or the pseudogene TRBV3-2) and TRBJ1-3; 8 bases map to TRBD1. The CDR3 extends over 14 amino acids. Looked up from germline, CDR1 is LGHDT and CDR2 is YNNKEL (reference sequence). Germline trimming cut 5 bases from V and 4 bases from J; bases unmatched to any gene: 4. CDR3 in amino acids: CASSGRDRGNTIYF. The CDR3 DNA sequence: TGTGCCAGCAGCGGCCGGGACAGGGGAAACACCATATATTTT.

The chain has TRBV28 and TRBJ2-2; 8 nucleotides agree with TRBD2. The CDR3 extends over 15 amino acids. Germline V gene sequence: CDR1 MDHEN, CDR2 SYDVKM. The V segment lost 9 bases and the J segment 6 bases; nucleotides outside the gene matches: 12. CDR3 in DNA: TGTGCCAGTATTAGCGGGGACGCTGGCGCCGGGGAGCTGTTTTTT. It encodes CASISGDAGAGELFF.

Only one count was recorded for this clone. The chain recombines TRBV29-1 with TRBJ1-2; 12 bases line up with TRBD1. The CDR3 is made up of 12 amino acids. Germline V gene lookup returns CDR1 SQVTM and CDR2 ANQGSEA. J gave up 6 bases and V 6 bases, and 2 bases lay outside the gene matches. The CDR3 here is CSVGQGAHGYTF. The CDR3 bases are TGCAGCGTGGGACAGGGGGCCCATGGCTACACCTTC.

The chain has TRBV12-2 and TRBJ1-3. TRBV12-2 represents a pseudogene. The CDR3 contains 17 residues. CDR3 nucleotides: TGTGCAAGTCGCTCACCGAACCCCCGGGTTGATGGAAACACCATATATTTT. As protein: CASRSPNPRVDGNTIYF.

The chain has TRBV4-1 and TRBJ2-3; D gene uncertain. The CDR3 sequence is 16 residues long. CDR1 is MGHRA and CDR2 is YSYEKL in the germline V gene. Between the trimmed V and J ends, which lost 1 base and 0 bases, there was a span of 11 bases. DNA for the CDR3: TGCGCCAGCAGCCAAGTTGCGAGGCCTAGCACAGATACGCAGTATTTT. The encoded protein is CASSQVARPSTDTQYF.

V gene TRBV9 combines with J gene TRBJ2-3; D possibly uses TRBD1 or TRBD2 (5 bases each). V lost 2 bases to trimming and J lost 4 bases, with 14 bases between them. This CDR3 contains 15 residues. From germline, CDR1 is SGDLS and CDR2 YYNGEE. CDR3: CASSVSGTRADTQYF. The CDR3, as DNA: TGTGCCAGCAGCGTTTCCGGGACCCGCGCAGATACGCAGTATTTT.

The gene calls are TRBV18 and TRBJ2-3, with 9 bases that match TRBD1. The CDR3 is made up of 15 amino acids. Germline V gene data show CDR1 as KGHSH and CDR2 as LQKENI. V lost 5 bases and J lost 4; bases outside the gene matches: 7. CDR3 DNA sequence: TGTGCCAGCTCATCTAGACAGGGGGATGCAGATACGCAGTATTTT. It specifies CASSSRQGDADTQYF. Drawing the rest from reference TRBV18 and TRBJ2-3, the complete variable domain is NAGVMQNPRHLVRRRGQEARLRCSPMKGHSHVYWYRQLPEEGLKFMVYLQKENIIDESGMPKERFSAEFPKEGPSILRIQQVVRGDSAAYFCASSSRQGDADTQYFGPGTRLTVL.

The CDR3 loop is CASSPTNPSGYGYTF. CDR3 DNA: TGTGCCAGCAGCCCTACAAATCCCTCGGGGTATGGCTACACCTTC. This chain uses TRBV3-1 (or the pseudogene TRBV3-2) with TRBJ1-2, with D uncertain. V lost 4 bases and J lost 5, with 17 bases in between. This CDR3 spans 15 amino acids. Germline V gives CDR1 LGHDT, CDR2 YNNKEL (reference sequence).

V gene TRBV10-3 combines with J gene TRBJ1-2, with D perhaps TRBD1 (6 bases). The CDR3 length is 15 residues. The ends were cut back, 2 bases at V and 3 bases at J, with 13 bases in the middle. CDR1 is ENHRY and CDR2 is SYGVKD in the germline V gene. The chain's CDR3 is CAISEPQGLDYGYTF. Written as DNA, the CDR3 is TGTGCCATCAGTGAGCCCCAGGGGCTTGACTATGGCTACACCTTC.

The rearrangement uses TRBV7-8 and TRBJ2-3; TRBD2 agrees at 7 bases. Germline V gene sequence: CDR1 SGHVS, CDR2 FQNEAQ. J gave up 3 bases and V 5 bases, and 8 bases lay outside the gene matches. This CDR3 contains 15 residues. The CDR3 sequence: CASSGWGGRTDTQYF. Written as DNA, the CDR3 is TGTGCCAGCAGCGGATGGGGGGGAAGGACAGATACGCAGTATTTT.

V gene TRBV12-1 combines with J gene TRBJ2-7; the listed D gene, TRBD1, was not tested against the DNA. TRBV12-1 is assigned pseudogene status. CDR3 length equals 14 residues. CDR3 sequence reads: CASSPPRAPYEQYF. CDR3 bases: TGTGCCAGCAGCCCCCCCAGGGCGCCCTACGAGCAGTACTTC.

CDR3 nucleotides: TGTGCCAGCAGCCCACCCGGGACCCGTAGCTCCTACGAGCAGTACTTC. Its protein product is CASSPPGTRSSYEQYF. The chain combines TRBV7-9 with TRBJ2-7, with D possibly called TRBD1 or TRBD2 (5 bases each). Trimming took 5 bases from V and 0 from J, leaving 17 bases between them. The CDR3 is made up of 16 amino acids. Germline CDR1 reads SEHNR; CDR2 reads FQNEAQ (reference sequence).

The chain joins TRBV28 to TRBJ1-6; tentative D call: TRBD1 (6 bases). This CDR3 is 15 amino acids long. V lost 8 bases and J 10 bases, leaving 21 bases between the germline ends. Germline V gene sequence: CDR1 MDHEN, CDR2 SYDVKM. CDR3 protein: CASAVFGQGQSPLHF. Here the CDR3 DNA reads TGTGCCAGCGCAGTTTTTGGGCAGGGACAATCACCCCTCCACTTT.

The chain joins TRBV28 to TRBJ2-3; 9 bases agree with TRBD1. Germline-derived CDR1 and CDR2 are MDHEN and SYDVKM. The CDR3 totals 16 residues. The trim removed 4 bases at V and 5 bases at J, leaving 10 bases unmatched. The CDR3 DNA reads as TGTGCCAGCAGTTCGGAACAGGGGGCGCGAGGAGATACGCAGTATTTT. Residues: CASSSEQGARGDTQYF.

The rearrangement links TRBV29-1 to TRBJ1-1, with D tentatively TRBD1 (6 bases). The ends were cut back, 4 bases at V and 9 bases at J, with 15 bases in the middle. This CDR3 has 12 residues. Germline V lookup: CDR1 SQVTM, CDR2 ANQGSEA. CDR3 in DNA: TGCAGCGTTGCATCTCAGGGGCAGAAAGCTTTCTTT. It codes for CSVASQGQKAFF.